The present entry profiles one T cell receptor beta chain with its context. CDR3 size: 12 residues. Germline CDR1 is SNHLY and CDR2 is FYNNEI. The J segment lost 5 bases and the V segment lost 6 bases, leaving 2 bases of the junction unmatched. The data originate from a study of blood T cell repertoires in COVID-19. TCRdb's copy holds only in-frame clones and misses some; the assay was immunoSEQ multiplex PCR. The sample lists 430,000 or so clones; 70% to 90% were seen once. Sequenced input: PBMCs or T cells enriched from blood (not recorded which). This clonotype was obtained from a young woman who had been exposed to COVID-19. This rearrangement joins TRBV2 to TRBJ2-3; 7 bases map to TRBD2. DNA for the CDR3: TGTGCCAGCAGGTCGGGGGGAGATACGCAGTATTTT. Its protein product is CASRSGGDTQYF.